This TCR beta chain was sequenced for a study of OX40 agonist ivuxolimab in advanced cancers. Study background: Administration of intravenous ivuxolimab to patients occurred every 2 weeks at 0.01 to 10 mg/kg. Study-level points and caveats: Expanded clones were, on average, more numerous in CD8+ T cells than in CD4+. No antigen was identified for the clonally expanded peripheral T cells.

The germline gives CDR1 ENHRY, CDR2 SYGVKD. The CDR3 consists of 13 residues. The V and J ends lost 7 bases and 2 bases respectively, with 11 bases between them. Remarks on this clone: Its antigen is not identified.

Profiled with immunoSEQ multiplex PCR; TCRdb holds only in-frame clones, not every one. The sample records tens of thousands of clones, about 87% being singletons. This chain connects TRBV10-3 to TRBJ1-1; D call uncertain. The source of this sequence is an adult with an advanced solid tumor such as melanoma, head and neck, liver or kidney cancer. Sample: CD4+ or CD8+ T cells sorted from blood, taken in a trial of the OX40 agonist ivuxolimab. Here the CDR3 DNA reads TGTGCCATCATAGGGAGCCCCAACACTGAAGCTTTCTTT. It specifies CAIIGSPNTEAFF.